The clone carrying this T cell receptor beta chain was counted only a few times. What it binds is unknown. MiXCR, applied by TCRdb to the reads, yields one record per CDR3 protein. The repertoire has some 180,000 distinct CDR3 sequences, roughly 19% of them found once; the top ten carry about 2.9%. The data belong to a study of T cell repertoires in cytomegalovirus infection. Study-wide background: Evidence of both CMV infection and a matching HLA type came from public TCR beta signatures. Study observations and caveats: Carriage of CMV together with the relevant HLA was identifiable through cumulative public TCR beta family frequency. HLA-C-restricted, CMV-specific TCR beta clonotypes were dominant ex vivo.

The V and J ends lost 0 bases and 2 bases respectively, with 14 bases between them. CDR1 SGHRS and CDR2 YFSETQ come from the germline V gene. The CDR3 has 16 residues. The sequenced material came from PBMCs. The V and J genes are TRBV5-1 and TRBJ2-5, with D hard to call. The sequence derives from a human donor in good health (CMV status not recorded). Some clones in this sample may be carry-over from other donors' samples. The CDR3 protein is CASSLVLSQFQETQYF. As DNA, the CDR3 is TGCGCCAGCAGCTTGGTCCTCTCACAGTTTCAAGAGACCCAGTACTTC. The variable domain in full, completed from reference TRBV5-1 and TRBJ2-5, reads KAGVTQTPRYLIKTRGQQVTLSCSPISGHRSVSWYQQTPGQGLQFLFEYFSETQRNKGNFPGRFSGRQFSNSRSEMNVSTLELGDSALYLCASSLVLSQFQETQYFGPGTRLLVL.